This passage covers 26 T cell receptor beta chains from one sample sequenced in a study of PD-1 blockade in classical Hodgkin lymphoma. All patients experienced relapse after autologous stem cell transplantation, and brentuximab vedotin exposure was variable. Some clones are missing from TCRdb's copy, which holds only in-frame ones; the method was immunoSEQ multiplex PCR. This sample has just over 60,000 clones, with around 88% found just once. The sequences come from peripheral blood mononuclear cells (PBMCs), collected at baseline. The receptors stem from a human donor with classical Hodgkin lymphoma.

The rearrangement joins TRBV29-1 to TRBJ1-2, with 8 bases that match TRBD1. From germline, CDR1 is SQVTM and CDR2 ANQGSEA. CDR3 length: 13 amino acids. V lost 4 bases to trimming and J lost 6 bases; unmatched junction nucleotides: 7. This CDR3 reads CSVAPQGVNGYTF. CDR3 DNA sequence: TGCAGCGTTGCCCCACAGGGGGTAAATGGCTACACCTTC.

This sequence joins TRBV27 and TRBJ1-1; 10 bases align to TRBD1. Germline V gene lookup returns CDR1 MNHEY and CDR2 SMNVEV (reference sequence). With V trimmed by 8 bases and J by 5 bases, 8 bases remained unmatched. The CDR3 has 14 residues. CDR3 DNA: TGTGCCAGCCCCCGCCGGGACAGGGGTACTGAAGCTTTCTTT. Translating it yields CASPRRDRGTEAFF.

The V gene is TRBV5-3, the J gene TRBJ1-2, with D possibly matching TRBD1 (5 bases). Being an ORF, TRBV5-3 has a function that is uncertain. The CDR3 has 17 amino acids. With 4 bases removed from V and 3 bases from J, the gap between germline ends came to 22 bases. The CDR3 sequence is CARSRRDLGLGDYGYTF. In DNA, the CDR3 is TGTGCCAGAAGCCGAAGGGATTTGGGGCTTGGGGACTATGGCTACACCTTC.

The chain carries TRBV29-1 and TRBJ1-2; the D is unclear. The V and J ends lost 3 bases and 1 base respectively, with 6 bases between them. The CDR3 contains 12 residues. Looked up from germline, CDR1 is SQVTM and CDR2 is ANQGSEA. The CDR3 coding sequence is TGCAGCGTTGACCTACTTAACTATGGCTACACCTTC. Its protein is CSVDLLNYGYTF.

V gene TRBV2 combines with J gene TRBJ1-6; D not certain. The germline gives CDR1 SNHLY, CDR2 FYNNEI. V was trimmed by 6 bases and J by 7 bases, leaving 16 bases between them. The CDR3 extends over 15 amino acids. Here the CDR3 reads CASSTDGRLNSPLHF. The CDR3 DNA sequence: TGTGCCAGCAGCACGGACGGCAGATTAAATTCACCCCTCCACTTT.

This chain joins TRBV29-1 and TRBJ1-1; D remains ambiguous. Germline values: CDR1 SQVTM, CDR2 ANQGSEA. V was shortened by 3 bases and J by 0 bases, with 8 bases between the two germline ends. The CDR3 loop spans 13 amino acids. CDR3 bases: TGCAGCGTTGAGCCGGTTGTGAACACTGAAGCTTTCTTT. This sequence encodes CSVEPVVNTEAFF.

This clone was seen a handful of times. The V and J genes are TRBV30 and TRBJ1-2; D is ambiguous. The germline gives CDR1 GTSNPN, CDR2 SVGIG (reference sequence). There are 14 residues in the CDR3. The V end was cut by 5 bases, the J end by 2 bases, with 15 bases between. The DNA for the CDR3 is TGTGCCTGGGATTCGGACTCTAAGAACTATGGCTACACCTTC. It is translated as CAWDSDSKNYGYTF.

Only one count was recorded for this clone. The chain couples TRBV10-3 to TRBJ1-4, with TRBD1 identical over 7 bases. This CDR3 is built from 14 residues. V trimming: 6 bases; J trimming: 3 bases; junction bases outside the gene matches: 4. Germline loops: CDR1 ENHRY, CDR2 SYGVKD. The CDR3 is CAIRGQASNEKLFF. The CDR3 DNA follows: TGTGCCATCAGAGGACAGGCCTCTAATGAAAAACTGTTTTTT.

The CDR3 here is CAISEAPGRETQYF. The CDR3 nucleotides read TGTGCCATCAGTGAGGCCCCGGGGCGTGAGACCCAGTACTTC. The chain employs TRBV10-3 and TRBJ2-5; D may correspond to TRBD1 or TRBD2 (5 bases each). Germline V gene data show CDR1 as ENHRY and CDR2 as SYGVKD. Trimming cost V 2 bases and J 5 bases, with 12 bases left between them. This CDR3 has 14 amino acids.

CDR3 bases: TGTGCCTGGAGTGTTTCCCTGCAAGAGACCCAGTACTTC. Translating it yields CAWSVSLQETQYF. V usage is TRBV30 and J usage is TRBJ2-5, with D unresolved. The CDR3 has 13 amino acids. V shed 0 bases and J shed 2 bases, with 7 bases lying between them. Per the germline V gene, CDR1 is GTSNPN and CDR2 is SVGIG (reference sequence).

The chain uses TRBV7-2 and TRBJ1-5; no definite D call. CDR3 length equals 12 residues. Germline CDR1 reads SGHTA; CDR2 reads FQGNSA. V dropped 3 bases and J dropped 5 bases, with 5 bases sitting between them. CDR3: CASSFNDQPQHF. The CDR3, as DNA: TGTGCCAGCAGCTTCAACGATCAGCCCCAGCATTTT.

The chain employs TRBV30 and TRBJ2-7; D may be TRBD2 (6 bases). The V gene lost 4 bases and the J gene lost 2 bases, with 18 bases spanning the gap. The CDR3 is 15 amino acids. Germline V CDR1 and CDR2: GTSNPN, SVGIG (reference sequence). The CDR3 region has the DNA TGTGCCTGGAATCTGGGGACTCGGACAACCTACGAGCAGTACTTC. Translation: CAWNLGTRTTYEQYF.

CDR3 sequence reads: CASSSPLGQIPIIHEQYF. The CDR3 nucleotides read TGTGCCAGCAGCTCCCCTCTGGGACAGATCCCAATCATCCACGAGCAGTACTTC. The chain carries TRBV28 and TRBJ2-7, with 7 bases matching TRBD1. Germline values: CDR1 MDHEN, CDR2 SYDVKM. V dropped 6 bases and J dropped 5; count of bases not matched to a gene: 22. The CDR3 extends over 18 amino acids. Supplemented by reference TRBV28 and TRBJ2-7, the full variable domain reads DVKVTQSSRYLVKRTGEKVFLECVQDMDHENMFWYRQDPGLGLRLIYFSYDVKMKEKGDIPEGYSVSREKKERFSLILESASTNQTSMYLCASSSPLGQIPIIHEQYFGPGTRLTVT.

V and J are TRBV5-1 and TRBJ2-6; 7 bases are shared with TRBD1. Germline CDR1 SGHRS, CDR2 YFSETQ. This CDR3 spans 16 amino acids. V shed 0 bases and J 4 bases; nucleotides not matched to a gene: 4. The CDR3 region has the DNA TGCGCCAGCAGCTTGGGACAGGGTTACGGGGCCAACGTCCTGACTTTC. Translated: CASSLGQGYGANVLTF. The variable domain in full, completed from reference TRBV5-1 and TRBJ2-6, reads KAGVTQTPRYLIKTRGQQVTLSCSPISGHRSVSWYQQTPGQGLQFLFEYFSETQRNKGNFPGRFSGRQFSNSRSEMNVSTLELGDSALYLCASSLGQGYGANVLTFGAGSRLTVL.

V gene TRBV5-7 combines with J gene TRBJ2-7; 8 bases align to TRBD1. TRBV5-7 is an ORF, with its function uncertain. V lost 0 bases and J lost 5; bases outside the gene matches: 7. The CDR3 length is 15 residues. CDR3 in DNA: TGTGCCAGCAGCTTGGTTCTGGACAGGGTCCACGAGCAGTACTTC. Its translation: CASSLVLDRVHEQYF.

This rearrangement joins TRBV30 to TRBJ1-2; 9 bases are shared with TRBD1. Trimming removed 2 bases from V and 1 base from J; junction bases left unmatched: 2. Germline V gene sequence: CDR1 GTSNPN, CDR2 SVGIG (reference sequence). This CDR3 is 14 amino acids long. This CDR3 reads CAWSLDRGNYGYTF. The CDR3 nucleotides are TGTGCCTGGAGTTTGGACAGGGGTAACTATGGCTACACCTTC.

In this sample, this clone turned up a few times. The CDR3 is CSVGTGHYGYTF. The CDR3 DNA reads as TGCAGCGTTGGGACAGGGCATTATGGCTACACCTTC. The V gene is TRBV29-1, the J gene TRBJ1-2; 8 bases are shared with TRBD1. The CDR3 runs 12 residues. The germline V gene encodes CDR1 SQVTM and CDR2 ANQGSEA. After removal of 4 bases from V and 5 bases from J, the junction contained 3 bases not matched to a gene.

The chain is built from TRBV19 and TRBJ1-1; the D gene is possibly TRBD1 (5 bases). The V and J ends lost 7 bases and 9 bases respectively, with 24 bases between them. Germline loops: CDR1 LNHDA, CDR2 SQIVND (reference sequence). CDR3 size: 15 residues. DNA of the CDR3: TGTGCCAGTATCCCACCGAGAAGGGACTCCCCTAAAGCTTTCTTT. It encodes CASIPPRRDSPKAFF.

The chain uses TRBV2 and TRBJ2-3; no definite D call. CDR1 and CDR2 from the germline V gene are SNHLY and FYNNEI. The CDR3 runs to 15 residues. The V end lost 3 bases, the J end lost 3 bases, and 13 bases lay between the germline ends. CDR3 DNA: TGTGCCAGCAGTGATGGACGCCCGATGACAGATACGCAGTATTTT. Its translation: CASSDGRPMTDTQYF.

The J gene is TRBJ2-3, the V gene TRBV10-3; 10 nucleotides align to TRBD2. The CDR3 is 17 residues long. J gave up 2 bases and V 0 bases, and 5 bases lay outside the gene matches. Germline assignment: CDR1 ENHRY and CDR2 SYGVKD. Here the CDR3 reads CAISESSGGELTDTQYF. CDR3 DNA sequence: TGTGCCATCAGTGAGTCAAGCGGGGGGGAACTCACAGATACGCAGTATTTT.

The rearrangement joins TRBV15 to TRBJ2-7, with 8 bases aligning to TRBD1. Germline CDR1 reads LNHNV; CDR2 reads YYDKDF (reference sequence). The CDR3 covers 15 residues. V dropped 5 bases and J dropped 0; count of bases not matched to a gene: 6. This CDR3 is CATSVRTGFSYEQYF. The CDR3 DNA is TGTGCCACCAGCGTAAGGACAGGGTTCTCCTACGAGCAGTACTTC.

The genes are TRBV6-5 and TRBJ1-1; 7 bases line up with TRBD1. V lost 2 bases and J lost 8; bases outside the gene matches: 8. This CDR3 contains 14 residues. Per the germline V gene, CDR1 is MNHEY and CDR2 is SVGAGI. DNA of the CDR3: TGTGCCAGCAGTTACACCCCATCACAGGGGGAAGCTTTCTTT. This translates into CASSYTPSQGEAFF.

The chain couples TRBV30 to TRBJ2-3; D may be TRBD2 (5 bases). The V gene's germline CDR1 is GTSNPN and CDR2 SVGIG (reference sequence). The CDR3 covers 11 residues. The CDR3 DNA is TGTAGCGGTTCTAGCACAGATACGCAGTATTTT. The encoded protein is CSGSSTDTQYF. Supplemented by reference TRBV30 and TRBJ2-3, the full variable domain reads SQTIHQWPATLVQPVGSPLSLECTVEGTSNPNLYWYRQAAGRGLQLLFYSVGIGQISSEVPQNLSASRPQDRQFILSSKKLLLSDSGFYLCSGSSTDTQYFGPGTRLTVL.

The chain recombines TRBV10-3 with TRBJ1-2; TRBD1 matches at 9 bases. The CDR3 totals 12 residues. CDR1 ENHRY and CDR2 SYGVKD come from the germline V gene. The junction had 0 bases not matched to a gene; V was cut back by 4 bases and J by 6 bases. The CDR3 sequence is CAISGTGDGYTF. CDR3 DNA: TGTGCCATCAGTGGGACAGGGGATGGCTACACCTTC.

J is TRBJ1-3 and V is TRBV19, with 8 bases identical to TRBD1. The V gene end was trimmed by 5 bases and the J gene end by 0 bases; junction bases not matched to a gene: 9. CDR1 and CDR2 (germline): LNHDA, SQIVND (reference sequence). This CDR3 has 17 amino acids. The CDR3 here is CASSPLGQGGSGNTIYF. CDR3 in DNA: TGTGCCAGTAGTCCCCTAGGACAGGGAGGCTCTGGAAACACCATATATTTT.

By share of the sample, this clone is medium-sized. Other DNA sequences in the same sample also yield this CDR3. The gene calls are TRBV5-6 and TRBJ2-2; TRBD2 matches 8 bases. The CDR3 loop spans 14 amino acids. The germline CDR1 and CDR2 sequences are SGHDT and YYEEEE. Trimming took 5 bases from V and 8 from J; bases not matched to a gene: 8. CDR3 sequence reads: CASRMRGDGGELFF. The CDR3 DNA sequence: TGTGCCAGCAGGATGCGGGGGGATGGAGGGGAGCTGTTTTTT.